This T cell receptor beta chain was recovered during a study of blood T cell repertoires in COVID-19 (dated by TCRdb to 2019 to 2021). About the investigation overall: Samples from collaborators originated in the United States, Italy and Spain and spanned both the acute and convalescent phases of COVID-19. The dataset comprised deeply sampled blood TCRbeta repertoires from subjects exposed to, actively infected with, or recovered from COVID-19. Where available, HLA class I and class II types were obtained from metadata supplied by the sample provider rather than from assay-based typing. Sample metadata almost always included a de-identified subject ID, COVID-19 status, age in years and sex. The repertoires were released in a freely available public database meant as a resource for research on the immune response to SARS-CoV-2. The prospective study material was composed of cDNA or gDNA derived from T cells, B-cell-depleted T cells, or PBMCs. Samples came from the ongoing ImmuneRACE study (first 160 participants) plus 1,254 subjects from 6 global collaborators.

Turning to this clone: Its binding antigen is unknown. Per-base quality was not reported, and no clone a single base away is much larger than it.

Findings and caveats that apply to the study as a whole: The amount of clinical and demographic metadata varied by source and participant and was provided uncurated.

The immunoSEQ Assay, a bias-controlled multiplex PCR, was used to amplify TCRbeta CDR3 regions from genomic DNA. Under the source paper's analysis protocol: Nucleated cell counts per sample were estimated from amplification of reference gene primers within the assay. To quantify the absolute abundance of each unique TCRbeta CDR3 rearrangement, sequence reads were collapsed and filtered. Productive Simpson clonality was computed per sample as the square root of Simpson's diversity index over productive rearrangements. Sourced from immuneACCESS, this table was stored by TCRdb with only in-frame sequences that have V and J called. A share of the clones is absent; for the studies checked, an unresolved V gene accounts for under half, and the remainder has no known explanation. The V and J calls and clone size were taken over from that table, and D and trimming were inferred from the DNA. The sample table lists around 300,000 clones, roughly 89% of them with a count of one. The top ten constitute roughly 1.5% of the sample.

Participants in the prospective study were aged about 18 to 100 years, lived in about two dozen United States geographic areas, and enrolled through a virtual design. In the prospective study, participants were assigned to cohorts based on the clinical history participants reported in a screening survey and a study questionnaire. Each participant in the prospective study had whole blood, serum and a nasopharyngeal or oropharyngeal swab collected by mobile phlebotomists. Additional blood draws and questionnaires over an approximately 2-month period could optionally be provided by prospective study participants. Prospective study blood samples were shipped either frozen or at room temperature before DNA extraction. CDR1 and CDR2 were assigned from the germline V gene (reference sequence) as SEHNR and FQNEAQ. Reading from cysteine to phenylalanine, the CDR3 counts 15 amino acids. Just the 45-base CDR3 DNA is kept, in frame starting at base 1. Deletion took 5 bases off V and 4 bases off J, with a span of 15 bases between the germline ends.

The sequence joins TRBV7-9 to TRBJ1-3, with a weak D call of TRBD1 (6 bases match). Material for sequencing was PBMCs or T cells enriched from blood (not recorded which). This sequence originates from a woman aged 18 to 35 with acute COVID-19. The CDR3 protein is CASSPNRAWGNTIYF. DNA sequence: TGTGCCAGCAGCCCGAACAGGGCTTGGGGAAACACCATATATTTT.